The clone carrying this TCR beta chain has more than one count but fewer than ten. The antigen is undetermined. Because it lacks the conserved phenylalanine or tryptophan at the end, this CDR3 is likely a read error. Researchers amplified the TCR beta CDR3 regions from RNA transcripts. A set of HTBI primers served as the primers for a first-round RT-PCR of the TCR CDR3. TCRdb passed the multiplex PCR reads through MiXCR, listing each CDR3 protein once. The repertoire includes 350,000 to 400,000 distinct CDR3 sequences, about 18% of them detected once, and about 4% sits in the top ten. The data were taken from a study of T cells in Graves' hyperthyroidism and ophthalmopathy. Study-wide context: Pretreatment peripheral blood was obtained at initial diagnosis.

Regarding the study as a whole: Blood also contained most expanded thyroid clonotypes above 0.001. A 13 V-J signature model discriminated ophthalmopathy versus stable hyperthyroidism.

With a duration under 2 months, the hyperthyroidism was newly diagnosed in patients aged 18 to 65. The sample taken for sequencing was blood. The TCR comes from a woman aged 18-30 years with Graves' hyperthyroidism.

CDR3 sequence reads: CASSISVPNQPQHS. The CDR3 nucleotides read TGTGCCAGTAGTATATCGGTCCCCAATCAGCCCCAGCATTCT. The chain is built from TRBV19 and TRBJ1-5; unclear D gene. The CDR3 totals 14 residues. Between the trimmed V and J ends, which lost 2 bases and 3 bases, there was a span of 8 bases. The germline V gene encodes CDR1 LNHDA and CDR2 SQIVND (reference sequence).